This TCR beta chain came from a study of T cell responses to AZD1222 COVID-19 vaccine. Comment on this clone: Its matching antigen is unknown.

The protocol was immunoSEQ multiplex PCR, while the TCRdb copy is restricted to in-frame clones and leaves out a portion. The table shows 190,000 or so clones, with approximately 90% occurring only once. V was clipped by 0 bases and J by 6 bases, with 15 bases between them. This CDR3 is 15 amino acids long. Germline V gene lookup returns CDR1 KGHSH and CDR2 LQKENI. Analyses pooled second doses at about 4 or about 12 weeks. Study conclusions and caveats: Among the donors, most were white British and more were female, and clonal diversity was possibly underestimated.

The sample was peripheral blood, taken 28 days after the second AZD1222 dose. This receptor was obtained from an adult who received the AZD1222 COVID-19 vaccine. This sequence joins TRBV18 and TRBJ2-7, with D unclear. The CDR3 reads CASSPPRSRTVEQYF. CDR3 nucleotides: TGTGCCAGCTCACCACCTCGATCCAGGACGGTCGAGCAGTACTTC.